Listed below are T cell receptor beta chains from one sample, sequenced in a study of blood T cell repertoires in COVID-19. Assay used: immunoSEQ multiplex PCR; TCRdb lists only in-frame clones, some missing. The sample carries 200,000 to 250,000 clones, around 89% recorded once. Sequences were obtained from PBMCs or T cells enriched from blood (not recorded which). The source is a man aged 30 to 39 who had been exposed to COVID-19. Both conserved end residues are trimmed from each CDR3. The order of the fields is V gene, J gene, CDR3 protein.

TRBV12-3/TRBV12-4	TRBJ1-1	ASSLLMNTEAF
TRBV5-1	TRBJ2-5	ASSLDTGEETQY
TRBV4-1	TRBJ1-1	ASSRGTANTEAF
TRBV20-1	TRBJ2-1	SASRGGIEVYNEQF
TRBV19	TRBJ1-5	ASSTQRQQLGSYSNQPQH
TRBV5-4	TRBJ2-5	ASSLRQGAGETQY
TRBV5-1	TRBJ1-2	ASSFQAANYGYT
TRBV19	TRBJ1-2	ASRTGGSVGYGYT
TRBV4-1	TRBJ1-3	ASSQDRNRGLITIY
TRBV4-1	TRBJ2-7	ASSQELARGSEQY
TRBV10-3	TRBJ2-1	AIARGAGVDEQF
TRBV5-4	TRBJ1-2	ASRNIDIPDGYT
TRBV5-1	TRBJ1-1	ASSLLAGNTEAF
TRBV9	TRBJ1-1	ASSNGQVKPDTEAF
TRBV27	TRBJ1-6	ASVRAVGMGSPLH
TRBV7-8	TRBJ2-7	ASSRSRIYEQY